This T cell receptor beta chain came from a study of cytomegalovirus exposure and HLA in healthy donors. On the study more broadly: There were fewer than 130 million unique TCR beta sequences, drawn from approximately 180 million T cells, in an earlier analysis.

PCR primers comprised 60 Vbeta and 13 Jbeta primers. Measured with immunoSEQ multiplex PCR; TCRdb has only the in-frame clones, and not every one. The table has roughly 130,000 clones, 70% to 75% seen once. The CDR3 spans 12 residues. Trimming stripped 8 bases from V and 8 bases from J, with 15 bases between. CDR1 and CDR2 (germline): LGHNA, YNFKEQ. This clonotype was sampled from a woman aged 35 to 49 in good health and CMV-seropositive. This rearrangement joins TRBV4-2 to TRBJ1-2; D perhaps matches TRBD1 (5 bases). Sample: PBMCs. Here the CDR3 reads CASAGSSGGYTF. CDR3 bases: TGTGCCAGCGCCGGGTCGTCAGGGGGCTACACCTTC.